What follows is one TCR beta chain and its context. Antigen specificity is unknown. Unique molecular identifiers were present on cDNA, and template switching added a universal primer site. TCRdb called the 5' RACE reads again in MiXCR, with one record for every CDR3 protein. Here the sample spans hundreds of thousands of distinct CDR3 sequences, roughly 7% being singletons. The sample belongs to a study of identical twins. Study-wide results and limits: There were fewer insertions in abundant cord blood beta clonotypes, but memory repertoires showed no such pattern.

The V end was cut by 0 bases, the J end by 5 bases, with 13 bases between. The CDR3 has 14 amino acids. The germline V gene encodes CDR1 DFQATT and CDR2 SNEGSKA (reference sequence). These data were also filed under a second study, of yellow fever vaccine responses in identical twins.

This clonotype was obtained from a woman aged 18 to 35 in good health. The V call is TRBV20-1, the J call TRBJ2-5; D may match TRBD1 or TRBD2 (5 bases each). Material for sequencing was memory (CD45RO+) T cells sorted from blood. Here the CDR3 reads CSARDPTGTETQYF. CDR3 nucleotide sequence: TGCAGTGCTAGAGACCCGACCGGGACGGAGACCCAGTACTTC.